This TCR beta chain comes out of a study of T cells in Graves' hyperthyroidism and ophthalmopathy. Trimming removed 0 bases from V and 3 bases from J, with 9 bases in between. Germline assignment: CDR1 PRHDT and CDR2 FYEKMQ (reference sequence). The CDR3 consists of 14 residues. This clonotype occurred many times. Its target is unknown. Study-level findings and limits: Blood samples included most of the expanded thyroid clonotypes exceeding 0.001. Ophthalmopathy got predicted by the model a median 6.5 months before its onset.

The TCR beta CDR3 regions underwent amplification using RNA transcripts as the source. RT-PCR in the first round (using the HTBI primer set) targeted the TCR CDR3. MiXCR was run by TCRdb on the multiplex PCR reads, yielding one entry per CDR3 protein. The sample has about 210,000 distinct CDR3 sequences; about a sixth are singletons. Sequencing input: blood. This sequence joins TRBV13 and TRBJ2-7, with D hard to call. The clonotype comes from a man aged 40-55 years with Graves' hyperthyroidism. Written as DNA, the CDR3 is TGTGCCAGCAGCTTAGGTATAGGGATCTACGAGCAGTACTTC. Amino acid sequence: CASSLGIGIYEQYF.